This TCR beta chain comes out of a study of blood T cell repertoires in COVID-19. Study background: Sample material is recorded as cDNA or gDNA derived from T cells, B-cell-depleted T cells, or PBMCs.

The table came from immunoSEQ multiplex PCR; TCRdb's copy has only in-frame clones and leaves some out. The sample has about 120,000 clones; 80% are singletons. The CDR3 sequence is 23 residues long. Germline V gene lookup returns CDR1 KGHSH and CDR2 LQKENI. V was pared by 2 bases and J by 1 base, with 35 bases between. The sequence was collected from a human donor in a cohort sampled during active COVID-19. The chain recombines TRBV18 with TRBJ2-5; possibly TRBD1 for D (5 bases). The sample consisted of peripheral blood. CDR3 sequence reads: CASSPINSFYLSSKGPIQETQYF. In DNA form, the CDR3 reads TGTGCCAGCTCACCAATTAATTCATTCTATCTGTCGAGCAAGGGGCCCATCCAAGAGACCCAGTACTTC.